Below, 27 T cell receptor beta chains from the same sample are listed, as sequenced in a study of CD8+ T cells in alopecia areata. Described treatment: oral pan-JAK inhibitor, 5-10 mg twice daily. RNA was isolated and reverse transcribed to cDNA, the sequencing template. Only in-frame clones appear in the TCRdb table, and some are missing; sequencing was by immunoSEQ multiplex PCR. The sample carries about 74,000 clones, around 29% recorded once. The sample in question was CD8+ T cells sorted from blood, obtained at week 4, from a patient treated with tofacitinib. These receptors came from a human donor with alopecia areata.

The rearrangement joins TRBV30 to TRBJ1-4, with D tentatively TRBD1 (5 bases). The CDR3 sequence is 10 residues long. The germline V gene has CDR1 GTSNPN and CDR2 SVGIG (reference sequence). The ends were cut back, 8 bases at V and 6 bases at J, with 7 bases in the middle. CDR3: CAGGDEKLFF. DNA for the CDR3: TGTGCCGGGGGGGATGAAAAACTGTTTTTT.

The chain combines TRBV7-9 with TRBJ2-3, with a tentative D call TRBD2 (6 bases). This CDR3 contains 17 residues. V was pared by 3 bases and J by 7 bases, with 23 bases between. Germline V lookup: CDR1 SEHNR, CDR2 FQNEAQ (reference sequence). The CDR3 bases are TGTGCCAGCAGCTTGATCCGGGACTTCGTGATGGGAAATACGCAGTATTTT. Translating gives CASSLIRDFVMGNTQYF.

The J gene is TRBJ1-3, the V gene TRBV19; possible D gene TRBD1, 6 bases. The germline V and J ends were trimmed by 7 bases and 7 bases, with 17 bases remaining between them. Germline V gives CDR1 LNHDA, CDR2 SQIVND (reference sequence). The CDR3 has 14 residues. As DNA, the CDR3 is TGTGCCAGTACGGAAGGGACACGTGAGAACACCATATATTTT. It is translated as CASTEGTRENTIYF.

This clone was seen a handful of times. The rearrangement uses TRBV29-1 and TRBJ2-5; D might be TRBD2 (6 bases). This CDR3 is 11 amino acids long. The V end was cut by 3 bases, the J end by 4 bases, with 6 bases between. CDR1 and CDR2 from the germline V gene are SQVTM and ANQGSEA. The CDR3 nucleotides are TGCAGCGTTGAGGGAGGAGAGACCCAGTACTTC. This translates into CSVEGGETQYF.

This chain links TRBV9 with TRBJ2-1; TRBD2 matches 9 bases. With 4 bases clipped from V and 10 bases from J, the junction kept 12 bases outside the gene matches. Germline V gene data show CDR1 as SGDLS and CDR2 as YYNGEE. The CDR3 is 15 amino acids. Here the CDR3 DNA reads TGTGCCAGCAGCCCACGGTTTAGCGGGGGACGGGAGCAGTTCTTC. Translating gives CASSPRFSGGREQFF.

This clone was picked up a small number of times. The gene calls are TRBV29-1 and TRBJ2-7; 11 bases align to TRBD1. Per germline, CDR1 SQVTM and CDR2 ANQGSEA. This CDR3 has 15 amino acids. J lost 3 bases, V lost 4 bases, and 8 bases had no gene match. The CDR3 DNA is TGCAGCGTTGCGGGAGGGGACAGGGGGGGCTACGAGCAGTACTTC. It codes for CSVAGGDRGGYEQYF.

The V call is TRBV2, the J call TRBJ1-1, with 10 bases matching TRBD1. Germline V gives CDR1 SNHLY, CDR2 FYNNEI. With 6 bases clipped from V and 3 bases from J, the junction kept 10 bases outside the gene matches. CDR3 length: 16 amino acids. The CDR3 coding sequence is TGTGCCAGCAGCGCGAGACAGGGGGCTTCCGACACTGAAGCTTTCTTT. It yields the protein CASSARQGASDTEAFF.

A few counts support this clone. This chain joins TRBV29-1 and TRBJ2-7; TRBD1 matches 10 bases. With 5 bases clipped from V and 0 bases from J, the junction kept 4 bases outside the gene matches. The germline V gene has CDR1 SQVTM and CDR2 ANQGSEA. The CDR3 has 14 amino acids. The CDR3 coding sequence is TGCAGCGTTAAGGGGACAGGGGTCTCCTACGAGCAGTACTTC. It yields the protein CSVKGTGVSYEQYF.

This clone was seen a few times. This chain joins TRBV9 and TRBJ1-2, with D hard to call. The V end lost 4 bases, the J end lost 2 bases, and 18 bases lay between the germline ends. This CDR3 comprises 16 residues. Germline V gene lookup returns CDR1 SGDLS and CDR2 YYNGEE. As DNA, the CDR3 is TGTGCCAGCAGCCCCCGAGGCGGGGTTGTAAACTATGGCTACACCTTC. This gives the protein CASSPRGGVVNYGYTF.

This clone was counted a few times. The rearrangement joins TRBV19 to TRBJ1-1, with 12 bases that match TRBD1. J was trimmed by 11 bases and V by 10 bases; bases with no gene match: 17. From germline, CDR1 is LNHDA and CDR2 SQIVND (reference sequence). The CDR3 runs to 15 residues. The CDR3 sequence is CATSGTGGAGFGAFF. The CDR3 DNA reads TGTGCCACCTCGGGGACAGGGGGCGCCGGGTTTGGGGCTTTCTTT.

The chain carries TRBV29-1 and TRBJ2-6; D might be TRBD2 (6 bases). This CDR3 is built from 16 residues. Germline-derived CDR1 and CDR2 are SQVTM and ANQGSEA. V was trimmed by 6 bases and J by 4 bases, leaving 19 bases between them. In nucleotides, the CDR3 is TGCAGCGTCCTGGAGGGGCAGATGCTCGGGGCCAACGTCCTGACTTTC. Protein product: CSVLEGQMLGANVLTF.

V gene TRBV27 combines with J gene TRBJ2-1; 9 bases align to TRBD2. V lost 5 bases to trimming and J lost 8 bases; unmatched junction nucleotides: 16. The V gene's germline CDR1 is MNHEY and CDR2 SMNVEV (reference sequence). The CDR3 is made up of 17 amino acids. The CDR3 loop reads CASSPHLRSSGVDEQFF. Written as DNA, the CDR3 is TGTGCCAGCAGTCCGCACCTCAGGTCTAGCGGGGTGGATGAGCAGTTCTTC.

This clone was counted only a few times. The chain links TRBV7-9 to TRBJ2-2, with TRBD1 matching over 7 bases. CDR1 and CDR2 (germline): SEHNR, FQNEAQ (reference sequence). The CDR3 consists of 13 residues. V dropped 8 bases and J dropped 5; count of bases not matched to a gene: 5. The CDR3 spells CASGRQGTGELFF. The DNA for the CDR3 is TGTGCCAGCGGCCGACAGGGAACCGGGGAGCTGTTTTTT.

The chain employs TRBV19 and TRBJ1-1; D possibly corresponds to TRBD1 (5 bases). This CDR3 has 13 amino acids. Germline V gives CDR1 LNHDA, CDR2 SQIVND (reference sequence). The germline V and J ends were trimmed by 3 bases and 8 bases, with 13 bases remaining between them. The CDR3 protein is CASSINGAVEAFF. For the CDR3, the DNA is TGTGCCAGTAGTATCAATGGGGCAGTAGAAGCTTTCTTT.

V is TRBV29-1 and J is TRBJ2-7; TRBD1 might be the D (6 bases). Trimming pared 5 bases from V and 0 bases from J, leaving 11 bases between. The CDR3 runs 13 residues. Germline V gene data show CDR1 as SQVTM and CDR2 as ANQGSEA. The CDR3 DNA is TGCAGCGTTTACAGGGCCCACTCCTACGAGCAGTACTTC. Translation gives CSVYRAHSYEQYF.

The CDR3 nucleotides are TGTGCCAGCAGCCCGCCTCGCGGTGAAAAACTGTTTTTT. As protein: CASSPPRGEKLFF. This chain connects TRBV13 to TRBJ1-4; D is ambiguous. Trimming removed 5 bases at V and 7 bases at J, with 11 bases between. This CDR3 comprises 13 residues. CDR1 is PRHDT and CDR2 is FYEKMQ in the germline V gene (reference sequence).

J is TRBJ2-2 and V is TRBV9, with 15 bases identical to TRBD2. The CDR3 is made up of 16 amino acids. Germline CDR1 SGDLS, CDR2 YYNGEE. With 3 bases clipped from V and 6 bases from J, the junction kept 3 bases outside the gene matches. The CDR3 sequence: CASSGTSGRVAGELFF. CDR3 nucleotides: TGTGCCAGCAGCGGGACTAGCGGGAGGGTCGCCGGGGAGCTGTTTTTT.

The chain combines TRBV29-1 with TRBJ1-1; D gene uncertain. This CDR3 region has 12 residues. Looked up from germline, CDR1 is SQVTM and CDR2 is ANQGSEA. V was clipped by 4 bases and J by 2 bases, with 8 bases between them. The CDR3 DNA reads TGCAGCGTTGTTGGTGATAACACTGAAGCTTTCTTT. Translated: CSVVGDNTEAFF.

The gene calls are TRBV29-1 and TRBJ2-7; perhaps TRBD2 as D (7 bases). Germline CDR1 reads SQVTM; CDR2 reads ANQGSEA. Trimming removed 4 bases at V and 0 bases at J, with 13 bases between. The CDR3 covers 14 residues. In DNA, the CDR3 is TGCAGCGTTGCACCCGGGGGGCTCTCCTACGAGCAGTACTTC. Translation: CSVAPGGLSYEQYF.

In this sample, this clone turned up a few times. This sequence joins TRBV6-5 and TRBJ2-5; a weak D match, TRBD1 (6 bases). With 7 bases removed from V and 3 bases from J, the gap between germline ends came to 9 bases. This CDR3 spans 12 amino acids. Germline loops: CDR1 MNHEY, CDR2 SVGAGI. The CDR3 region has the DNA TGTGCCAGCACATACAGGGAAGAGACCCAGTACTTC. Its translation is CASTYREETQYF.

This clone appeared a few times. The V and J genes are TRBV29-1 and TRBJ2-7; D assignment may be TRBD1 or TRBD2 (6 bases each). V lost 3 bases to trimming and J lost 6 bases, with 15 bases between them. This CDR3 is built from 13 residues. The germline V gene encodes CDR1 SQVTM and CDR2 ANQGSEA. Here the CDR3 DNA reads TGCAGCGTTGAGGGGGGCGTTAGCAGCGAGCAGTACTTC. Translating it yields CSVEGGVSSEQYF.

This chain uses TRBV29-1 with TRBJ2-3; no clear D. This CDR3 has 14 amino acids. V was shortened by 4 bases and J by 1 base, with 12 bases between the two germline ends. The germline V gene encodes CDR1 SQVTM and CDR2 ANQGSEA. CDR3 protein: CSVVKGGGTDTQYF. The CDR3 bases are TGCAGCGTTGTTAAGGGTGGGGGCACAGATACGCAGTATTTT.

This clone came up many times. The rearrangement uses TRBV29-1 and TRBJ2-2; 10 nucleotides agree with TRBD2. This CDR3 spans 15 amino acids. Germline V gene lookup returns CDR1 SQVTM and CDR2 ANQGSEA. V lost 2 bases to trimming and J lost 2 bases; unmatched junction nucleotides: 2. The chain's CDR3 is CSVELAGVNTGELFF. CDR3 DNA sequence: TGCAGCGTTGAACTAGCGGGAGTAAACACCGGGGAGCTGTTTTTT.

This CDR3 reads CASSPSGTGSGEQYF. CDR3 coding DNA: TGTGCCAGTAGTCCGTCGGGGACAGGCTCAGGCGAGCAGTACTTC. This chain links TRBV19 with TRBJ2-7; 8 bases map to TRBD1. V was clipped by 5 bases and J by 6 bases; unmatched bases: 12. Germline assignment: CDR1 LNHDA and CDR2 SQIVND (reference sequence). The CDR3 spans 15 residues. Full variable domain (missing parts from reference TRBV19 and TRBJ2-7): DGGITQSPKYLFRKEGQNVTLSCEQNLNHDAMYWYRQDPGQGLRLIYYSQIVNDFQKGDIAEGYSVSREKKESFPLTVTSAQKNPTAFYLCASSPSGTGSGEQYFGPGTRLTVT.

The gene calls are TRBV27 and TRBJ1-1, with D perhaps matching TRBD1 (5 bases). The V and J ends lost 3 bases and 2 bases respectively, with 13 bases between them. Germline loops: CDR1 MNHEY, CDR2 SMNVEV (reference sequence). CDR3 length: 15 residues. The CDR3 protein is CASSFLGGANTEAFF. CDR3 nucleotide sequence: TGTGCCAGCAGTTTTTTAGGCGGGGCAAACACTGAAGCTTTCTTT.

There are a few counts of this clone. The CDR3, as DNA: TGTGCCAGCAGCCAAGATAAAACAGGGCTTTTGGATGGCTACACCTTC. This codes for CASSQDKTGLLDGYTF. The chain employs TRBV7-9 and TRBJ1-2; D may be TRBD1 (6 bases). Germline assignment: CDR1 SEHNR and CDR2 FQNEAQ (reference sequence). Trimming took off 5 bases at V and 6 bases at J, with 22 bases between the two ends. The CDR3 contains 16 residues.

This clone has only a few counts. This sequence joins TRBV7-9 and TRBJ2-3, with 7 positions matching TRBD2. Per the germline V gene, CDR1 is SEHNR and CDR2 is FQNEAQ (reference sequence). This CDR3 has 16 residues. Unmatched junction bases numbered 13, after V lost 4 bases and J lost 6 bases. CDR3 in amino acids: CASSSRSGGSWDTQYF. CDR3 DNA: TGTGCCAGCAGCTCCCGTTCGGGGGGTAGTTGGGATACGCAGTATTTT.